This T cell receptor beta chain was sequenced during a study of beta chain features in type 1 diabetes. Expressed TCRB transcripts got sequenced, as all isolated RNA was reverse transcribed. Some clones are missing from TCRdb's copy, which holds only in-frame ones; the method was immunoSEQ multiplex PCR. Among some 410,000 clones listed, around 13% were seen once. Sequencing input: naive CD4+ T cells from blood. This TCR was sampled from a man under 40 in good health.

Here the CDR3 reads CASSARASLPYEQYF. In nucleotides, the CDR3 is TGTGCCAGTAGTGCCAGGGCTTCTCTGCCCTACGAGCAGTACTTC. The chain has TRBV19 and TRBJ2-7; TRBD1 might be the D (5 bases). The CDR3 totals 15 residues. Deletions cut 5 bases from V and 2 bases from J, with 16 bases between. The germline V gene has CDR1 LNHDA and CDR2 SQIVND (reference sequence).